The clone carrying this TCR beta chain was counted a few times. Its antigen is still unknown. TCRdb analysed the 5' RACE reads with MiXCR anew, one entry per CDR3 protein. The sample lists about 320,000 distinct CDR3 sequences, about 10% occurring once. The length of the CDR3 is 15 residues. Trimming took 3 bases from V and 2 from J; bases not matched to a gene: 3. Germline V gene data show CDR1 as SGHRS and CDR2 as YFSETQ. These data originate in a study of T cells after yellow fever vaccination. Across the study: Fractions of limited cellularity were prepared by means of SMART-Seq v4 Ultra Low Input. Study-level points and caveats: Just a small share of clonotypes turned up in the CD4 compartment as well as the CD8 compartment. Abundant clonotypes from the bulk population could get into FACS-sorted repertoires as contaminants. Reappearance after the booster was seen for most primary-vaccination clones, at 96% CD4 and about 90% CD8.

This receptor was obtained from a young man who received the YFV17D yellow fever vaccine. This chain connects TRBV5-1 to TRBJ2-7; 12 bases fit TRBD2. The sample in question was CD4+ T cells sorted from PBMCs, obtained 45 days after the yellow fever booster vaccination. CDR3 region: CASSSLAGGAYEQYF. The CDR3 coding sequence is TGCGCCAGCAGCTCACTAGCGGGGGGTGCCTACGAGCAGTACTTC. Using reference TRBV5-1 and TRBJ2-7 for the parts outside the CDR3, the full variable domain is KAGVTQTPRYLIKTRGQQVTLSCSPISGHRSVSWYQQTPGQGLQFLFEYFSETQRNKGNFPGRFSGRQFSNSRSEMNVSTLELGDSALYLCASSSLAGGAYEQYFGPGTRLTVT.